What follows are 20 T cell receptor beta chains derived from one specimen sequenced in a study of T cell responses to AZD1222 COVID-19 vaccine. Sequenced by immunoSEQ multiplex PCR; TCRdb stores in-frame clones only, minus some. Among 40,000 to 55,000 clones listed, 70% to 90% were seen once. The input for sequencing was peripheral blood, taken 28 days after the second AZD1222 dose. Source of these receptors: an adult who received the AZD1222 COVID-19 vaccine.

This chain joins TRBV2 and TRBJ2-1; 7 nucleotides align to TRBD2. V lost 8 bases to trimming and J lost 10 bases; unmatched junction nucleotides: 8. Germline values: CDR1 SNHLY, CDR2 FYNNEI. This CDR3 is 12 amino acids long. DNA of the CDR3: TGTGCCAGCTACTGGCGGGAGAGGGAGCAGTTCTTC. Translated: CASYWREREQFF.

This clone was found a few times. J is TRBJ1-1 and V is TRBV27; 8 bases are a match to TRBD1. The V gene end was trimmed by 3 bases and the J gene end by 5 bases; junction bases not matched to a gene: 2. The V gene's germline CDR1 is MNHEY and CDR2 SMNVEV (reference sequence). The CDR3 consists of 13 residues. Here the CDR3 reads CASSFDRGTEAFF. DNA of the CDR3: TGTGCCAGCAGTTTCGACAGGGGAACTGAAGCTTTCTTT.

This chain links TRBV5-1 with TRBJ1-2, with a possible D match to TRBD1 (5 bases). The CDR3 has 13 residues. Germline values: CDR1 SGHRS, CDR2 YFSETQ. V lost 0 bases to trimming and J lost 3 bases, with 6 bases between them. CDR3 DNA sequence: TGCGCCAGCAGCTTGGTAGGGGACTATGGCTACACCTTC. Translated, it gives CASSLVGDYGYTF.

The CDR3 region has the DNA TGTGCCAGCAGCCATCCCCGACAGGGAATGAACACTGAAGCTTTCTTT. This sequence encodes CASSHPRQGMNTEAFF. The rearrangement joins TRBV3-1 (or the pseudogene TRBV3-2) to TRBJ1-1, with 7 positions matching TRBD1. V lost 3 bases, J lost 0 bases, and 7 bases stayed unmatched. The CDR3 totals 16 residues. Looked up from germline, CDR1 is LGHDT and CDR2 is YNNKEL (reference sequence).

The chain recombines TRBV5-4 with TRBJ2-5; 8 bases line up with TRBD1. Germline trimming cut 2 bases from V and 2 bases from J; bases unmatched to any gene: 11. The CDR3 covers 17 residues. Germline loops: CDR1 SGHNT, CDR2 YYREEE (reference sequence). CDR3 DNA sequence: TGTGCCAGCAGCTTAATCGACAGGGGTAAAAGTCAAGAGACCCAGTACTTC. This codes for CASSLIDRGKSQETQYF.

The CDR3 is CASSYNAKGSSEQYF. CDR3 DNA: TGTGCCAGCAGTTATAACGCAAAAGGGTCCAGCGAGCAGTACTTC. The V call is TRBV6-2 or TRBV6-3, the J call TRBJ2-7; unclear D gene. This CDR3 is 15 amino acids long. V lost 3 bases and J lost 6, with 18 bases in between. Per the germline V gene, CDR1 is MNHEY and CDR2 is SVGEGT.

The chain carries TRBV4-2 and TRBJ1-5; D gene ambiguous. The length of the CDR3 is 14 residues. CDR1 LGHNA and CDR2 YNFKEQ come from the germline V gene. V was trimmed by 1 base and J by 1 base, leaving 5 bases between them. The CDR3, as DNA: TGTGCCAGCAGCCAAGCAGCGAGCAATCAGCCCCAGCATTTT. This encodes CASSQAASNQPQHF.

The chain uses TRBV5-1 and TRBJ2-7; 11 nucleotides align to TRBD2. Germline V gene data show CDR1 as SGHRS and CDR2 as YFSETQ. This CDR3 spans 14 amino acids. Trimming removed 5 bases from V and 6 bases from J; junction bases left unmatched: 7. DNA of the CDR3: TGCGCCAGCAGTGTAGCGGGAGGGCCTTTCGAGCAGTACTTC. This gives the protein CASSVAGGPFEQYF.

The genes are TRBV15 and TRBJ1-5; the match to TRBD1 covers 8 bases. V gave up 0 bases and J gave up 1 base; unmatched junction bases: 5. The CDR3 is 17 residues long. Germline V CDR1 and CDR2: LNHNV, YYDKDF (reference sequence). DNA for the CDR3: TGTGCCACCAGCAGAGATCCAGGACAGGGCAGCAATCAGCCCCAGCATTTT. It yields the protein CATSRDPGQGSNQPQHF.

The chain carries TRBV2 and TRBJ2-2; TRBD2 is a possible D gene (5 bases). Trimming took off 7 bases at V and 4 bases at J, with 13 bases between the two ends. Germline V lookup: CDR1 SNHLY, CDR2 FYNNEI. The CDR3 is made up of 14 amino acids. The CDR3 spells CASTIPDFTGELFF. The CDR3 coding sequence is TGTGCCAGCACTATACCGGACTTCACCGGGGAGCTGTTTTTT.

This clone was recorded only once. J is TRBJ2-1 and V is TRBV7-2; D is possibly TRBD2 (6 bases). Trimming took 6 bases from V and 5 from J, leaving 14 bases between them. CDR3 size: 14 residues. Germline V gene lookup returns CDR1 SGHTA and CDR2 FQGNSA. This chain's CDR3 is CASSRAGSHNEQFF. DNA for the CDR3: TGTGCCAGCAGTCGGGCCGGGAGCCACAATGAGCAGTTCTTC.

The gene calls are TRBV5-1 and TRBJ1-6, with D possibly being TRBD1 (5 bases). The ends were cut back, 0 bases at V and 10 bases at J, with 8 bases in the middle. The CDR3 is 13 amino acids. CDR1 and CDR2 from the germline V gene are SGHRS and YFSETQ. This CDR3 is CASSLAGKSPLHF. Here the CDR3 DNA reads TGCGCCAGCAGCTTGGCAGGGAAATCACCCCTCCACTTT.

In DNA, the CDR3 is TGCGCCAGCAGCTCCGAGACTAGCGGGGGGCGCACCGGGGAGCTGTTTTTT. Its translation: CASSSETSGGRTGELFF. V gene TRBV4-1 combines with J gene TRBJ2-2, with 13 bases that match TRBD2. The length of the CDR3 is 17 residues. Trimming cost V 5 bases and J 4 bases; bases outside gene matches: 7. Germline V gene data show CDR1 as MGHRA and CDR2 as YSYEKL.

The CDR3 spells CASSYAGTGGSGQYF. Here the CDR3 DNA reads TGTGCCAGCAGTTACGCCGGGACAGGGGGCTCGGGGCAGTACTTC. The chain carries TRBV6-5 and TRBJ2-7, with 12 bases that match TRBD1. Per germline, CDR1 MNHEY and CDR2 SVGAGI. The junction had 8 bases not matched to a gene; V was cut back by 2 bases and J by 9 bases. The CDR3 contains 15 residues.

Here the CDR3 reads CASSTPGQEYGYTF. DNA for the CDR3: TGTGCCAGCAGTACCCCGGGACAGGAATATGGCTACACCTTC. J is TRBJ1-2 and V is TRBV28, with 8 bases aligning to TRBD1. V was clipped by 5 bases and J by 5 bases; unmatched bases: 7. CDR1 and CDR2 (germline): MDHEN, SYDVKM. The CDR3 sequence is 14 residues long.

The chain carries TRBV19 and TRBJ1-5, with D possibly TRBD1 on 6 matching bases. Between the trimmed V and J ends, which lost 7 bases and 3 bases, there was a span of 16 bases. Germline assignment: CDR1 LNHDA and CDR2 SQIVND (reference sequence). CDR3 length: 15 amino acids. The chain's CDR3 is CASIVRGATNQPQHF. The CDR3 region has the DNA TGTGCCAGTATAGTTCGGGGGGCTACCAATCAGCCCCAGCATTTT.

CDR3 in amino acids: CASSTRKGREKLFF. The CDR3 DNA reads as TGTGCCAGCAGCACCCGGAAGGGACGTGAAAAACTGTTTTTT. V gene TRBV4-2 combines with J gene TRBJ1-4, with D tentatively TRBD1 (5 bases). V gave up 5 bases and J gave up 7 bases, with 14 bases separating them. Per the germline V gene, CDR1 is LGHNA and CDR2 is YNFKEQ. The CDR3 length is 14 residues.

The J gene is TRBJ1-3, the V gene TRBV2; D call uncertain. This CDR3 is 16 amino acids long. Trimming took off 2 bases at V and 3 bases at J, with 14 bases between the two ends. Germline assignment: CDR1 SNHLY and CDR2 FYNNEI. The CDR3 DNA follows: TGTGCCAGCAGTGAAAACAGTTATACGAGTGGAAACACCATATATTTT. Translated, it gives CASSENSYTSGNTIYF.

This sequence joins TRBV6-1 and TRBJ2-5; the match to TRBD2 covers 15 bases. The CDR3 runs 16 residues. The V gene's germline CDR1 is MNHNS and CDR2 SASEGT. Trimming removed 4 bases from V and 3 bases from J; junction bases left unmatched: 3. CDR3 DNA: TGTGCCAGCAGTGCAGGACTAGCGGGAGGGGAAGAGACCCAGTACTTC. Protein: CASSAGLAGGEETQYF.

The V gene is TRBV10-2, the J gene TRBJ1-1, with TRBD1 matching over 10 bases. The CDR3 spans 17 residues. The J segment lost 1 base and the V segment lost 4 bases, leaving 9 bases of the junction unmatched. Germline V CDR1 and CDR2: WSHSY, SAAADI. CDR3: CASSAGQGLFRNTEAFF. The CDR3 coding sequence is TGCGCCAGCAGTGCGGGACAGGGGTTATTCAGGAACACTGAAGCTTTCTTT.